This record covers a single T cell receptor (beta chain). The record originates from a study of blood T cell repertoires in COVID-19. Looking at the study overall: Samples came from the United States, Italy and Spain, spanning acute and convalescent COVID-19. In each case, the material was cDNA or gDNA derived from T cells, B-cell-depleted T cells, or PBMCs.

The CDR3 contains 14 residues. Germline CDR1 and CDR2: LGHDT and YNNKEL (reference sequence). Trimming pared 7 bases from V and 1 base from J, leaving 10 bases between. In the original processing: Estimated nucleated cell counts came from reference gene primer amplification. Assay: immunoSEQ multiplex PCR; the TCRdb copy retains only in-frame clones and omits some. The V and J calls and clone size were taken over from that table, and D and trimming were inferred from the DNA. The sample has 250,000 to 300,000 clones, over 80% seen once. The V gene is TRBV3-1 (or the pseudogene TRBV3-2), the J gene TRBJ2-2; tentative D call: TRBD2 (6 bases). This TCR was sampled from a man in his sixties who had recovered from COVID-19. The sample consisted of peripheral blood. CDR3 amino acids: CASNRGRNTGELFF. Here the CDR3 DNA reads TGTGCCAGCAACCGGGGGAGGAACACCGGGGAGCTGTTTTTT.